What follows are 11 T cell receptor beta chains derived from one specimen sequenced in a study of blood T cell repertoires in COVID-19. Clones were read by immunoSEQ multiplex PCR, and TCRdb kept only the in-frame ones, dropping some. There are over 75,000 clones in the sample; around 78% occur only once, and about an eighth lies in the top ten. The source material was peripheral blood. The receptors derive from a human donor in a cohort sampled during active COVID-19.

The V gene is TRBV28, the J gene TRBJ2-7; 9 bases are a match to TRBD1. Trimming took 6 bases from V and 5 from J; bases not matched to a gene: 8. The CDR3 is 14 residues long. CDR1 is MDHEN, CDR2 SYDVKM, per germline. The CDR3 sequence: CASRPQGALDEQYF. In nucleotides, the CDR3 is TGTGCCAGCAGGCCACAGGGGGCGCTGGACGAGCAGTACTTC.

This sequence joins TRBV7-3 and TRBJ1-5, with 7 nucleotides matching TRBD1. V lost 4 bases and J lost 5; bases outside the gene matches: 8. Germline CDR1 and CDR2: SGHTA and FQGTGA. The CDR3 has 15 residues. CDR3: CASSSGTGDDQPQHF. CDR3 DNA: TGTGCCAGCAGCTCGGGTACAGGGGACGATCAGCCCCAGCATTTT.

This CDR3 is CASGGAGGRTQYF. CDR3 coding DNA: TGTGCCAGCGGCGGGGCAGGGGGGAGGACCCAGTACTTC. V usage is TRBV2 and J usage is TRBJ2-5; D is perhaps TRBD1 (7 bases). The germline CDR1 and CDR2 sequences are SNHLY and FYNNEI. V shed 8 bases and J shed 7 bases, with 17 bases lying between them. The CDR3 is 13 residues long. Based on the CDR3 plus reference TRBV2 and TRBJ2-5, the full variable domain is EPEVTQTPSHQVTQMGQEVILRCVPISNHLYFYWYRQILGQKVEFLVSFYNNEISEKSEIFDDQFSVERPDGSNFTLKIRSTKLEDSAMYFCASGGAGGRTQYFGPGTRLLVL.

The genes are TRBV2 and TRBJ1-2; TRBD1 aligns across 8 bases. V was clipped by 7 bases and J by 3 bases; unmatched bases: 13. This CDR3 contains 16 residues. The germline gives CDR1 SNHLY, CDR2 FYNNEI. The CDR3 region is CASTPPPGQEHYGYTF. The DNA for the CDR3 is TGTGCCAGCACTCCACCCCCGGGACAGGAACACTATGGCTACACCTTC.

This clone was detected a few times. The V call is TRBV4-1, the J call TRBJ1-3; 7 bases line up with TRBD1. Germline CDR1 reads MGHRA; CDR2 reads YSYEKL. V dropped 6 bases and J dropped 4; count of bases not matched to a gene: 9. The CDR3 sequence is 15 residues long. CDR3 DNA: TGCGCCAGCAGTTCGTACAGGGGCTCCGGAAACACCATATATTTT. This codes for CASSSYRGSGNTIYF.

This chain links TRBV5-4 with TRBJ2-1; TRBD2 matches at 8 bases. The CDR3 has 16 residues. The junction had 4 bases not matched to a gene; V was cut back by 1 base and J by 1 base. CDR1 and CDR2 (germline): SGHNT, YYREEE (reference sequence). The CDR3 coding sequence is TGTGCCAGCAGCTTGAAAAGCGGGAGTTCCTACAATGAGCAGTTCTTC. Translation gives CASSLKSGSSYNEQFF.

This clone appeared once. This rearrangement joins TRBV5-8 to TRBJ2-7, with 7 bases lining up with TRBD1. From germline, CDR1 is SGHTS and CDR2 YDEGEE. The CDR3 loop spans 15 amino acids. The V segment lost 1 base and the J segment 3 bases; nucleotides outside the gene matches: 7. The CDR3 here is CASSLTRTGNYEQYF. The CDR3 nucleotides are TGTGCCAGCAGCTTGACCCGGACAGGAAACTACGAGCAGTACTTC.

The rearrangement joins TRBV7-2 to TRBJ2-1; TRBD1 agrees at 9 bases. The CDR3 is 13 amino acids. After removal of 0 bases from V and 15 bases from J, the junction contained 6 bases not matched to a gene. Germline-derived CDR1 and CDR2 are SGHTA and FQGNSA. For the CDR3, the DNA is TGTGCCAGCAGCTTAGCCGGGACAGGGTTTGGGTTCTTC. Protein sequence: CASSLAGTGFGFF.

The chain employs TRBV30 and TRBJ2-3; D may be TRBD2 (7 bases). The CDR3 runs 15 residues. Germline loops: CDR1 GTSNPN, CDR2 SVGIG (reference sequence). Trimming took off 0 bases at V and 3 bases at J, with 13 bases between the two ends. The chain's CDR3 is CAWSVRGALTDTQYF. The CDR3 coding sequence is TGTGCCTGGAGTGTACGGGGGGCGCTTACAGATACGCAGTATTTT.

The CDR3 reads CASSYSGPASGGTQYF. As DNA, the CDR3 is TGTGCCAGCAGTTACTCGGGACCGGCTAGCGGTGGTACGCAGTATTTT. The J gene is TRBJ2-3, the V gene TRBV6-6, with 7 bases aligning to TRBD2. The ends lost 0 bases at V and 8 bases at J; junction bases unmatched: 11. Germline V gives CDR1 MNHNY, CDR2 SVGAGI (reference sequence). The CDR3 runs 16 residues.

J is TRBJ2-7 and V is TRBV2, with D maybe TRBD1 (6 bases). The CDR3 is 14 amino acids. Between the trimmed V and J ends, which lost 2 bases and 4 bases, there was a span of 12 bases. The germline CDR1 and CDR2 sequences are SNHLY and FYNNEI. The CDR3 region has the DNA TGTGCCAGCAGTGAAAACAGGGATTCATACGAGCAGTACTTC. The encoded protein is CASSENRDSYEQYF.